The table lists the clone carrying this T cell receptor (beta chain) with many counts. What it recognizes is unknown. The CDR3 loop spans 14 amino acids. The germline gives CDR1 SEHNR, CDR2 FQNEAQ (reference sequence). Building the TCR beta libraries relied on iRepertoire HTBI primers, and CDR3 regions underwent Arm-PCR. One entry per CDR3 protein, called by TCRdb with MiXCR from the multiplex PCR reads. This sample yields under 800,000 distinct CDR3 sequences, of which under 20% are seen a single time; about 17% belongs to the top ten. Time point meaning: newly diagnosed GD, antithyroid drugs for less than 3 months. Extracted RNA from PBMCs served as the source of the TCR library. These data are taken from a study of regulatory T cells in long-lasting Graves disease. Study-level findings and limits: Persistent Graves' patients had lower TCR diversity than newly diagnosed ones.

The data also belong to a second study, concerning T cells in Graves' hyperthyroidism and ophthalmopathy.

The chain uses TRBV7-9 and TRBJ2-2; 8 bases align to TRBD2. The sample here was peripheral blood mononuclear cells (PBMCs), taken at new diagnosis, from a patient treated with antithyroid drugs. The receptor was derived from a woman aged 25 to 39 with Graves disease. The CDR3 loop is CGSPAGENTGELFF. The CDR3 nucleotides read TGTGGCAGTCCAGCGGGAGAGAACACCGGGGAGCTGTTTTTT.